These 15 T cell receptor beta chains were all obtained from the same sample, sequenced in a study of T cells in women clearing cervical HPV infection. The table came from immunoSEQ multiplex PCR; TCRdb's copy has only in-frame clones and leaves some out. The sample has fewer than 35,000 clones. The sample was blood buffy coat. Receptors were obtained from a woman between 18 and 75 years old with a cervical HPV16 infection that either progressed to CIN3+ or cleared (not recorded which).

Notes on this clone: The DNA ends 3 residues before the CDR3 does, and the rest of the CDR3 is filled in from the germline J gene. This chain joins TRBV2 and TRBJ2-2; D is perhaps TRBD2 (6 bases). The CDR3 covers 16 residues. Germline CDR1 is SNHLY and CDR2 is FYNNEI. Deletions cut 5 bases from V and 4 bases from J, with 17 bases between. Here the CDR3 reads CASSLWDFSGTGELFF. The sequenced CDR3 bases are TGTGCCAGCAGTCTCTGGGACTTCTCTGGCACCGGGGAG.

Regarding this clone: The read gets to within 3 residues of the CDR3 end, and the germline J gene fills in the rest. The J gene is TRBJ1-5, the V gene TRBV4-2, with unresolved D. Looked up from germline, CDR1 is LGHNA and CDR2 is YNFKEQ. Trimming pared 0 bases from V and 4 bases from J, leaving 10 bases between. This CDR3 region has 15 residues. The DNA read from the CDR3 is TGTGCCAGCAGCCAAGAGGTCCCGGGTAATCAGCCC. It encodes CASSQEVPGNQP. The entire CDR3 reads CASSQEVPGNQPQHF.

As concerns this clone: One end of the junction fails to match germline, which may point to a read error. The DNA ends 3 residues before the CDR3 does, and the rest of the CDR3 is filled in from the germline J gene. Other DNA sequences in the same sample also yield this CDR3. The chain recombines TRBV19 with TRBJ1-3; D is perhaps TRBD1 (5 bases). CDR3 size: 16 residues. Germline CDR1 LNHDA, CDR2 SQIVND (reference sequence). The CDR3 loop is CAAALGQGASGNTIYF. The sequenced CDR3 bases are TGTGCCGCCGCGTTGGGCCAGGGAGCCTCTGGAAACACG.

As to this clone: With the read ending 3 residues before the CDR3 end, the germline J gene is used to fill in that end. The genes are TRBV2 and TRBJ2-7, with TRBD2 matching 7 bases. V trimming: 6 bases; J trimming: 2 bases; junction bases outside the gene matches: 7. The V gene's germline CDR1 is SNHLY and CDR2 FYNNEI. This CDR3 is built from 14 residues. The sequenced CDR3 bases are TGTGCCAGCAGCAGAGAGCGGGATACCTACGAG. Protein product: CASSRERDTYE. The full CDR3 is CASSRERDTYEQYF.

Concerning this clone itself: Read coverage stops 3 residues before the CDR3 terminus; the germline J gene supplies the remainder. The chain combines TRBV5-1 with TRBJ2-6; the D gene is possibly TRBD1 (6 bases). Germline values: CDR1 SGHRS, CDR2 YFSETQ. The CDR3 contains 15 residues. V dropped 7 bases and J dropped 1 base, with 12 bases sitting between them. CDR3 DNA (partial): TGCGCCAGCGGAACAGGGCATTCTGGGGCCAACGTC. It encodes CASGTGHSGANV. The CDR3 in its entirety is CASGTGHSGANVLTF.

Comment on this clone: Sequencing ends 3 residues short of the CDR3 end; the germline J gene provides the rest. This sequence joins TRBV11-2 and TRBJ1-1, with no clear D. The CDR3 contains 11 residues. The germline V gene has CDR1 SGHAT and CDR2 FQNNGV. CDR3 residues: CASSLGRKAFF. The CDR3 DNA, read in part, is TGTGCCAGCAGCTTAGGGCGGAAA.

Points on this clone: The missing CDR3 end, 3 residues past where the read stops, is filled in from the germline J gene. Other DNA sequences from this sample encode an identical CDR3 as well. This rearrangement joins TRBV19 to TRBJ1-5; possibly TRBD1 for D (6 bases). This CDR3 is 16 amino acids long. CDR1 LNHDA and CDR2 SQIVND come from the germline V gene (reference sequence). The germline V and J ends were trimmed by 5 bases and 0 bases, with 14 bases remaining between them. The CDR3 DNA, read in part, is TGTGCCAGTAGTCCATCCACAGGGTTTAGCAATCAGCCC. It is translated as CASSPSTGFSNQP. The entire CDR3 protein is CASSPSTGFSNQPQHF.

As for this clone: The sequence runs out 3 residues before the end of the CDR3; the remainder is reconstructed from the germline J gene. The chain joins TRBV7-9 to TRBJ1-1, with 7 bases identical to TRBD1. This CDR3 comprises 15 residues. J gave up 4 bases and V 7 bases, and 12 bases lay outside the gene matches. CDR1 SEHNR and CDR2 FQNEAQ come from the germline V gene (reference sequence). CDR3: CASTPTGLLGTEAFF. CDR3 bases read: TGTGCCAGCACCCCGACAGGGCTGTTGGGCACTGAA.

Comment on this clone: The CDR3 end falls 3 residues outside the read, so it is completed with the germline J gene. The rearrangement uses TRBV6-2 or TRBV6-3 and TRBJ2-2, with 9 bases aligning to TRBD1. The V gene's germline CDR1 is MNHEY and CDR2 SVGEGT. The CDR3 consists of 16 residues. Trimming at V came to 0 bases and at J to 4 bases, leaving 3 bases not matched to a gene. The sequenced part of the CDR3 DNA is TGTGCCAGCAGTTACTCGAGGACAGGGGTCACCGGGGAG. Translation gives CASSYSRTGVTGE. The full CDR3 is CASSYSRTGVTGELFF.

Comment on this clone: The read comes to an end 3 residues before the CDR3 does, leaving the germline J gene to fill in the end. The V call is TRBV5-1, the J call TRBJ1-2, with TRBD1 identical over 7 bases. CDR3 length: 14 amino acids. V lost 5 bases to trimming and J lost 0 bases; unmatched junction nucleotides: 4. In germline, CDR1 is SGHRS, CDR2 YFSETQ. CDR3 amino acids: CASRAGTANYGYTF. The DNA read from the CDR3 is TGCGCCAGCAGGGCCGGGACAGCTAACTATGGC.

The covered CDR3 bases are TGTGCCAGTAAGGGAACTAGCGGGGGGGCCGGAGAGACC. Amino acids: CASKGTSGGAGET. The CDR3 in its entirety is CASKGTSGGAGETQYF. The chain couples TRBV19 to TRBJ2-5, with 13 bases that match TRBD2. The read gets to within 3 residues of the CDR3 end, and the germline J gene fills in the rest. Germline V CDR1 and CDR2: LNHDA, SQIVND (reference sequence). This CDR3 is built from 16 residues. Germline trimming cut 7 bases from V and 4 bases from J; bases unmatched to any gene: 9.

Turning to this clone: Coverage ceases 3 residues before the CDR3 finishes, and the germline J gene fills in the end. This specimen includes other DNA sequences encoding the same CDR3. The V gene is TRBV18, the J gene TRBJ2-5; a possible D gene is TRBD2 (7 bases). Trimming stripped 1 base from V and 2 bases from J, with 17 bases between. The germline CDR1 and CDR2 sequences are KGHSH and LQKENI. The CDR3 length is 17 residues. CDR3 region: CASSPRGGGALQETQYF. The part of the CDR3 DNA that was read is TGTGCCAGCTCACCACGAGGAGGGGGGGCCTTACAAGAGACC.

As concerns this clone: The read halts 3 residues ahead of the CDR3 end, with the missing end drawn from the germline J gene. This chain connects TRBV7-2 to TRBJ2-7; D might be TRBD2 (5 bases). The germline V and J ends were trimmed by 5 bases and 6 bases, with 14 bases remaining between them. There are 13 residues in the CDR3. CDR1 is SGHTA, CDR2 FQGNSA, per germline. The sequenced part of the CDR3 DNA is TGTGCCAGCAGCCGATCCACTAGAAGCGAG. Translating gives CASSRSTRSE. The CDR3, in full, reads CASSRSTRSEQYF.

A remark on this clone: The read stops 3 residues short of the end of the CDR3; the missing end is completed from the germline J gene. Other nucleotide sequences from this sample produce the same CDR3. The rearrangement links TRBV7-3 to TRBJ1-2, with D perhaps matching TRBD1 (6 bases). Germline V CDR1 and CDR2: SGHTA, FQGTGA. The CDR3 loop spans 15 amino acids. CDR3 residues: CASSPGGGSGDTYTF. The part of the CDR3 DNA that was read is TGTGCCAGCAGCCCAGGCGGTGGATCAGGGGATACC.

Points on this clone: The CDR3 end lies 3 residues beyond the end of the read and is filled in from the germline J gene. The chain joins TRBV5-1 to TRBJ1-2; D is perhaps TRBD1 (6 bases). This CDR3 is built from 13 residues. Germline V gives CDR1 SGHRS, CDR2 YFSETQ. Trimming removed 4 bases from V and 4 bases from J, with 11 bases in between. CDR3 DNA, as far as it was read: TGCGCCAGCAGCAGGGACATAGCCTATGGC. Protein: CASSRDIAYG. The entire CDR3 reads CASSRDIAYGYTF. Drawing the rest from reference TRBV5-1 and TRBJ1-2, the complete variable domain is KAGVTQTPRYLIKTRGQQVTLSCSPISGHRSVSWYQQTPGQGLQFLFEYFSETQRNKGNFPGRFSGRQFSNSRSEMNVSTLELGDSALYLCASSRDIAYGYTFGSGTRLTVV.